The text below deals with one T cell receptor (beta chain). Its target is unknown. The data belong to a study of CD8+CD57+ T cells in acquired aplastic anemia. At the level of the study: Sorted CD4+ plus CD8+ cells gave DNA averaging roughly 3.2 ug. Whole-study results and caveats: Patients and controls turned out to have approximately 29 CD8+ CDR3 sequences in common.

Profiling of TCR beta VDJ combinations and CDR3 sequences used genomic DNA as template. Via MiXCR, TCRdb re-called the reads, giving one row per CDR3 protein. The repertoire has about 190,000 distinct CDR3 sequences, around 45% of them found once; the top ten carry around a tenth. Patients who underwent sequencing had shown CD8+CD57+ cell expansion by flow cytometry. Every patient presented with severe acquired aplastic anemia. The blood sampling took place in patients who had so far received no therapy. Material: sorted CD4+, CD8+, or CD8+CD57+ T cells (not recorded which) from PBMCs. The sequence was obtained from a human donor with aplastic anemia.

The CDR3 nucleotides are TGCAGTGCCAGTAATCAAGCGGGACACTACAATGAGCAGTTCTTC. It yields the protein CSASNQAGHYNEQFF. This chain links TRBV20-1 with TRBJ2-1; maybe TRBD2 (7 bases). V was shortened by 6 bases and J by 3 bases, with 18 bases between the two germline ends. This CDR3 has 15 residues. CDR1 is DFQATT, CDR2 SNEGSKA, per germline (reference sequence).